The rows below give T cell receptor beta chains drawn from one sample of a study of blood T cell repertoires in COVID-19. Clones were sequenced by immunoSEQ multiplex PCR, and TCRdb holds only the in-frame ones, with some missing. The profile covers around 200,000 clones, with about 86% appearing a single time and over 2% taken by the ten largest. The sequenced sample was peripheral blood. These receptors were taken from a woman aged 45-65 years with acute or convalescent COVID-19. CDR3s include the opening cysteine and the closing phenylalanine or tryptophan. The D gene is left open where the match is weak. Some rows have no size entry. The others give once, few or many, or a class for an expanded clone.

V gene: TRBV10-3
J gene: TRBJ2-7
D gene: NA
clone size: NA
CDR3 DNA: TGTGCCATCAGTGCGGACAGAGATTCCTCTTTCTACGAGCAGTACTTC
CDR3 protein: CAISADRDSSFYEQYF

V gene: TRBV18
J gene: TRBJ2-7
D gene: NA
clone size: NA
CDR3 DNA: TGTGCCAGCTCACCCCTCTTGGGGGGAGACACCTACGAGCAGTACTTC
CDR3 protein: CASSPLLGGDTYEQYF

V gene: TRBV5-1
J gene: TRBJ1-6
D gene: TRBD1
clone size: NA
CDR3 DNA: TGCGCCAGCAGCTTGGCCGGGACAGGGAGTGATTCACCCCTCCACTTT
CDR3 protein: CASSLAGTGSDSPLHF

V gene: TRBV10-3
J gene: TRBJ1-2
D gene: NA
clone size: NA
CDR3 DNA: TGTGCCATCAGTGACCTGGGCGGGTTGGACTATGGCTACACCTTC
CDR3 protein: CAISDLGGLDYGYTF

V gene: TRBV19
J gene: TRBJ2-1
D gene: NA
clone size: NA
CDR3 DNA: TGTGCCAGTAGTGCGGGATTCTCCTACAATGAGCAGTTCTTC
CDR3 protein: CASSAGFSYNEQFF

V gene: TRBV7-9
J gene: TRBJ1-2
D gene: NA
clone size: NA
CDR3 DNA: TGTGCCAGCAGCTCCGGGGAGGTGGGAGGCTACACCTTC
CDR3 protein: CASSSGEVGGYTF

V gene: TRBV5-8
J gene: TRBJ1-1
D gene: TRBD1
clone size: few
CDR3 DNA: TGTGCCAGCAGCAGGTGGGACAGGATAAACACTGAAGCTTTCTTT
CDR3 protein: CASSRWDRINTEAFF

V gene: TRBV29-1
J gene: TRBJ2-1
D gene: TRBD2
clone size: NA
CDR3 DNA: TGCAGCGTTGATGCCGGACTAGCGGGAGTTTACAATGAGCAGTTCTTC
CDR3 protein: CSVDAGLAGVYNEQFF

V gene: TRBV6-2/TRBV6-3
J gene: TRBJ2-3
D gene: TRBD2
clone size: few
CDR3 DNA: TGTGCCAGCAGTTACTCTTTGCGGCGGGAGGGCTCTAGCACAGATACGCAGTATTTT
CDR3 protein: CASSYSLRREGSSTDTQYF

V gene: TRBV18
J gene: TRBJ2-2
D gene: NA
clone size: few
CDR3 DNA: TGTGCCAGCTCACCCAGAGTGGAAGCGGAAACCGGGGAGCTGTTTTTT
CDR3 protein: CASSPRVEAETGELFF

V gene: TRBV7-3
J gene: TRBJ2-1
D gene: TRBD2
clone size: once
CDR3 DNA: TGTGCCAGCTCGAGCGGGGGGGCGAATGAGCAGTTCTTC
CDR3 protein: CASSSGGANEQFF

V gene: TRBV2
J gene: TRBJ1-5
D gene: TRBD1
clone size: NA
CDR3 DNA: TGTGCCAGCAGTGGGTCCTTTATGACAGGGACGCATCAGCCCCAGCATTTT
CDR3 protein: CASSGSFMTGTHQPQHF

V gene: TRBV6-5
J gene: TRBJ2-1
D gene: TRBD2
clone size: many
CDR3 DNA: TGTGCCAGCAGCATGGATAGCGGGAGCGATGAGCAGTTCTTC
CDR3 protein: CASSMDSGSDEQFF

V gene: TRBV6-2/TRBV6-3
J gene: TRBJ2-3
D gene: TRBD1
clone size: NA
CDR3 DNA: TGTGCCAGCAGTTACTCGTATAACAGGGGGGATACGCAGTATTTT
CDR3 protein: CASSYSYNRGDTQYF

V gene: TRBV5-6
J gene: TRBJ2-7
D gene: NA
clone size: NA
CDR3 DNA: TGTGCCAGCAGCGAACTACAAACCTACGAGCAGTACTTC
CDR3 protein: CASSELQTYEQYF

V gene: TRBV30
J gene: TRBJ1-1
D gene: NA
clone size: few
CDR3 DNA: TGTGCCTTTTTCAGGGGAACTGAAGCTTTCTTT
CDR3 protein: CAFFRGTEAFF

V gene: TRBV21-1
J gene: TRBJ2-7
D gene: NA
clone size: NA
CDR3 DNA: TGTGCCAGCAGCAAAGCCTGGACAGGGATATGCTACGAGCAGTACTTC
CDR3 protein: CASSKAWTGICYEQYF

V gene: TRBV7-7
J gene: TRBJ2-1
D gene: TRBD2
clone size: NA
CDR3 DNA: TGTGCCAGCAGCTTAACAATGTGGGGGGGTCATGAGCAGTTCTTC
CDR3 protein: CASSLTMWGGHEQFF

V gene: TRBV12-3/TRBV12-4
J gene: TRBJ2-7
D gene: NA
clone size: NA
CDR3 DNA: TGTGCCAGCAGTCCCCGTCGAGACGAGCAGTACTTC
CDR3 protein: CASSPRRDEQYF

V gene: TRBV5-8
J gene: TRBJ2-7
D gene: TRBD1
clone size: NA
CDR3 DNA: TGTGCCAGCAGGGGGACAGGGACCGAGCAGTACTTC
CDR3 protein: CASRGTGTEQYF

V gene: TRBV5-1
J gene: TRBJ2-1
D gene: TRBD2
clone size: NA
CDR3 DNA: TGCGCCAGCAGCAAACGACACCCTCTAGCGGCCCCCTCCTACAATGAGCAGTTCTTC
CDR3 protein: CASSKRHPLAAPSYNEQFF

V gene: TRBV6-6
J gene: TRBJ1-4
D gene: TRBD1
clone size: NA
CDR3 DNA: TGTGCCAGCAGCACCCCGGGACAGGGTGTTGAAAAACTGTTTTTT
CDR3 protein: CASSTPGQGVEKLFF

V gene: TRBV19
J gene: TRBJ1-1
D gene: NA
clone size: few
CDR3 DNA: TGTGCCAGTAGTATAACTCCAGGGTCGGACACTGAAGCTTTCTTT
CDR3 protein: CASSITPGSDTEAFF

V gene: TRBV11-2
J gene: TRBJ2-3
D gene: TRBD2
clone size: NA
CDR3 DNA: TGTGCCAGCAGCTTACGGCCCCCGGGACTAGCGGGAGGGCCGGCGCAGTATTTT
CDR3 protein: CASSLRPPGLAGGPAQYF

V gene: TRBV9
J gene: TRBJ1-2
D gene: NA
clone size: NA
CDR3 DNA: TGTGCCAGCAGCGATAGAACTCAGGGAGGCTATGGCTACACCTTC
CDR3 protein: CASSDRTQGGYGYTF

V gene: TRBV19
J gene: TRBJ1-1
D gene: NA
clone size: NA
CDR3 DNA: TGTGCCAGTAGTCCGAGGAACACTGAAGCTTTCTTT
CDR3 protein: CASSPRNTEAFF

V gene: TRBV5-4
J gene: TRBJ2-3
D gene: TRBD1
clone size: NA
CDR3 DNA: TGTGCCAGCAGCGATTGGGTCAGGGGGCGCGCAGATACGCAGTATTTT
CDR3 protein: CASSDWVRGRADTQYF

V gene: TRBV4-1
J gene: TRBJ2-5
D gene: NA
clone size: few
CDR3 DNA: TGCGCCAGCAGCCAAGGGGGACAACCACGGGGCCAAGAGACCCAGTACTTC
CDR3 protein: CASSQGGQPRGQETQYF

V gene: TRBV5-1
J gene: TRBJ1-3
D gene: TRBD1
clone size: few
CDR3 DNA: TGCGCCAGCAGCCCGGGACAGGGGTTTGGAAACACCATATATTTT
CDR3 protein: CASSPGQGFGNTIYF

V gene: TRBV10-3
J gene: TRBJ2-2
D gene: NA
clone size: NA
CDR3 DNA: TGTGCCATCTCAGACAGCGCCGGGGAGCTGTTTTTT
CDR3 protein: CAISDSAGELFF

V gene: TRBV7-7
J gene: TRBJ2-1
D gene: TRBD2
clone size: few
CDR3 DNA: TGTGCCAGCAGCTTAGAAGCGGGAGGGAATGAGCAGTTCTTC
CDR3 protein: CASSLEAGGNEQFF

V gene: TRBV27
J gene: TRBJ1-6
D gene: NA
clone size: NA
CDR3 DNA: TGTGCCAGCAGCCCCCGGGACAAAAAATATTCACCCCTCCACTTT
CDR3 protein: CASSPRDKKYSPLHF

V gene: TRBV7-9
J gene: TRBJ1-2
D gene: TRBD1
clone size: few
CDR3 DNA: TGTGCCAGCAGTCCCGGGACAGGCGACTATGGCTACACCTTC
CDR3 protein: CASSPGTGDYGYTF

V gene: TRBV7-9
J gene: TRBJ2-7
D gene: NA
clone size: NA
CDR3 DNA: TGTGCCAGCAGCCCCCAGGGTGGCCCCTACGAGCAGTACTTC
CDR3 protein: CASSPQGGPYEQYF

V gene: TRBV2
J gene: TRBJ2-7
D gene: NA
clone size: NA
CDR3 DNA: TGTGCCAGCAGGATAGACAGCTCCTACGAGCAGTACTTC
CDR3 protein: CASRIDSSYEQYF

V gene: TRBV6-5
J gene: TRBJ2-7
D gene: NA
clone size: NA
CDR3 DNA: TGTGCCAGCAGTTACCCCCCCGGGGAGCAGTACTTC
CDR3 protein: CASSYPPGEQYF

V gene: TRBV6-2/TRBV6-3
J gene: TRBJ2-7
D gene: TRBD2
clone size: NA
CDR3 DNA: TGTGCCAGCAGTTCCGGGACTAGCGGGGGATACGAGCAGTACTTC
CDR3 protein: CASSSGTSGGYEQYF

V gene: TRBV11-2
J gene: TRBJ2-3
D gene: TRBD2
clone size: NA
CDR3 DNA: TGTGCCAGCAGCATAGGGACTAGCGGCCCCACAGATACGCAGTATTTT
CDR3 protein: CASSIGTSGPTDTQYF

V gene: TRBV6-6
J gene: TRBJ2-7
D gene: TRBD2
clone size: NA
CDR3 DNA: TGTGCCAGCAGTTATGCGGGGGAGACCTACGAGCAGTACTTC
CDR3 protein: CASSYAGETYEQYF

V gene: TRBV19
J gene: TRBJ1-2
D gene: NA
clone size: once
CDR3 DNA: TGTGCCAGTAGTTCCCAGATCGGGTACTATGGCTACACCTTC
CDR3 protein: CASSSQIGYYGYTF

V gene: TRBV7-9
J gene: TRBJ1-3
D gene: NA
clone size: NA
CDR3 DNA: TGTGCCAGCAGCTTAGCGTTCAGAAGAAACACCATATATTTT
CDR3 protein: CASSLAFRRNTIYF

V gene: TRBV20-1
J gene: TRBJ2-3
D gene: NA
clone size: few
CDR3 DNA: TGCAGTGCTGGGGGGGATACGCAGTATTTT
CDR3 protein: CSAGGDTQYF

V gene: TRBV18
J gene: TRBJ1-2
D gene: TRBD1
clone size: NA
CDR3 DNA: TGTGCCAGCTCACCCTCCCGCGAAGGGGGCTGGGTTAACTATGGCTACACCTTC
CDR3 protein: CASSPSREGGWVNYGYTF

V gene: TRBV11-2
J gene: TRBJ2-1
D gene: NA
clone size: NA
CDR3 DNA: TGTGCCAGCAGCTTATCGTCAGGGCGCGATGAGCAGTTCTTC
CDR3 protein: CASSLSSGRDEQFF

V gene: TRBV30
J gene: TRBJ2-3
D gene: NA
clone size: NA
CDR3 DNA: TGTGCCTGGAGTGTAGACTACACAGATACGCAGTATTTT
CDR3 protein: CAWSVDYTDTQYF

V gene: TRBV6-2/TRBV6-3
J gene: TRBJ1-1
D gene: TRBD1
clone size: NA
CDR3 DNA: TGTGCCAGCAGTTACTCCGGGACAGTGAACACTGAAGCTTTCTTT
CDR3 protein: CASSYSGTVNTEAFF